This T cell receptor (beta chain) was found in a study of blood T cell repertoires in COVID-19. Across the whole study: Collection of acute and convalescent COVID-19 samples took place in the United States, Italy and Spain. From T cells, B-cell-depleted T cells, or PBMCs came the material, which was cDNA or gDNA.

Before being deemed recovered, Cohort 3 donors had two negative PCRs, clearance, or symptom resolution. The CDR3 covers 17 residues. Germline CDR1 and CDR2: KGHSH and LQKENI. The ends lost 2 bases at V and 3 bases at J; junction bases unmatched: 10. As originally analysed: The assay estimated nucleated cells by amplifying reference gene primers. TCRdb's copy holds only in-frame clones and misses some; the assay was immunoSEQ multiplex PCR. Clone size and the V and J calls come from that table; the DNA yielded D and trimming. Of around 230,000 clones listed, 75% to 90% were seen once; the top ten hold around a tenth.

This chain links TRBV18 with TRBJ2-3, with 8 bases matching TRBD2. This sequence was found in a man between 40 and 49 years old who had recovered from COVID-19. The sequenced sample consisted of PBMCs or T cells enriched from blood (not recorded which). CDR3 nucleotide sequence: TGTGCCAGCTCACCAACCGTGGTAGCGGGGAATACAGATACGCAGTATTTT. Amino acids: CASSPTVVAGNTDTQYF.